Listed here are 22 T cell receptor beta chains from one sample, sequenced in a study of identical twins (TCRdb year 2016). Preparation of the library involved 5' RACE. The run used an Illumina HiSeq 2000. TCRdb itself trimmed the public reads at Q25 with fastp, ran MiXCR and retained productive beta chains. Each entry merges the rows of one CDR3 protein and shows their most common DNA and genes. Within this sample are around 370,000 distinct CDR3 sequences, with approximately 10% of them counted one time only. The ten top clones hold about 9.1% of the sample. Sequences were obtained from naive T cells sorted from blood. In the paper's terms, the cell subset or site label means: cells isolated with a human naive T-cell isolation kit. The receptors were sampled from a woman between 45 and 60 years old in good health.

CDR3 DNA sequence: TGCGCCAGCAACCCAACGGCGGACACCGGGGAGCTGTTTTTT. It specifies CASNPTADTGELFF. This sequence joins TRBV5-1 and TRBJ2-2, with D unresolved. The CDR3 runs 14 residues. Germline V gene lookup returns CDR1 SGHRS and CDR2 YFSETQ. The V gene lost 6 bases and the J gene lost 3 bases, with 12 bases spanning the gap.

This chain connects TRBV6-5 to TRBJ2-3; D may be TRBD2 (6 bases). The CDR3 is 15 amino acids. V gave up 4 bases and J gave up 0 bases, with 11 bases separating them. Per the germline V gene, CDR1 is MNHEY and CDR2 is SVGAGI. The CDR3: CASSSPRGSTDTQYF. The DNA for the CDR3 is TGTGCCAGCAGTTCCCCTCGGGGGAGCACAGATACGCAGTATTTT.

The chain carries TRBV23-1 and TRBJ2-1; 8 bases map to TRBD2. TRBV23-1 is placed among ORFs of uncertain function. This CDR3 is 17 amino acids long. With V trimmed by 2 bases and J by 9 bases, 15 bases remained unmatched. The DNA of the CDR3 is TGCGCCAGCAGTCAAGTAATCGGTGGGGGACTAGAGGGTGAGCAGTTCTTC. Translating it yields CASSQVIGGGLEGEQFF.

J is TRBJ2-3 and V is TRBV15, with 7 nucleotides matching TRBD1. The CDR3 loop spans 16 amino acids. Germline CDR1 LNHNV, CDR2 YYDKDF (reference sequence). J lost 5 bases, V lost 8 bases, and 16 bases had no gene match. The CDR3 DNA reads as TGTGCCACCCGGAATGGTCAAGGGGGCTTGGAAGATACGCAGTATTTT. Its translation: CATRNGQGGLEDTQYF.

This clonotype has a count of ten or more. The genes are TRBV29-1 and TRBJ2-7, with unresolved D. The CDR3 spans 11 residues. V shed 4 bases and J shed 3 bases, with 7 bases lying between them. The germline CDR1 and CDR2 sequences are SQVTM and ANQGSEA. The CDR3 DNA follows: TGCAGCGTTGGCACACACTACGAGCAGTACTTC. Translated, it gives CSVGTHYEQYF.

This clonotype was seen at least ten times. CDR3 residues: CATSRDPRNVDEQFF. The CDR3 DNA reads TGTGCCACCAGCAGAGATCCCCGCAATGTGGATGAGCAGTTCTTC. The chain is built from TRBV15 and TRBJ2-1, with D uncertain. V lost 0 bases and J 8 bases, leaving 14 bases between the germline ends. The CDR3 sequence is 15 residues long. Per the germline V gene, CDR1 is LNHNV and CDR2 is YYDKDF (reference sequence).

This clonotype was detected ten times or more. A junction end diverges from the germline sequence, so it may reflect a read error. V gene TRBV12-3 or TRBV12-4 combines with J gene TRBJ2-7, with 8 nucleotides matching TRBD2. The length of the CDR3 is 13 residues. The CDR3 sequence is CASRLAGIDEQYF. Written as DNA, the CDR3 is TGTGCCAGCAGATTAGCGGGAATCGACGAGCAGTACTTC.

This clonotype was counted many times. This sequence joins TRBV12-3 or TRBV12-4 and TRBJ1-5; 7 bases align to TRBD1. The length of the CDR3 is 17 residues. V lost 5 bases to trimming and J lost 0 bases; unmatched junction nucleotides: 10. The CDR3 nucleotides read TGTGCCAGCAGTCCACAAACAGGGGCCTATAGCAATCAGCCCCAGCATTTT. Amino acid sequence: CASSPQTGAYSNQPQHF.

The chain couples TRBV11-1 to TRBJ2-2; D is perhaps TRBD2 (5 bases). The CDR3 has 18 residues. V lost 1 base, J lost 3 bases, and 18 bases lay in between. Germline V gives CDR1 SGHAT, CDR2 FQDESV (reference sequence). CDR3 region: CASSLGLAGRRDTGELFF. In DNA form, the CDR3 reads TGTGCCAGCAGCTTAGGGCTTGCGGGCCGCCGGGACACCGGGGAGCTGTTTTTT.

This clonotype was observed at least ten times. The chain is built from TRBV5-1 and TRBJ2-1; D might be TRBD1 (5 bases). The CDR3 runs to 14 residues. The germline V and J ends were trimmed by 0 bases and 8 bases, with 12 bases remaining between them. CDR1 is SGHRS and CDR2 is YFSETQ in the germline V gene. The CDR3 is CASSLDRSGYEQFF. In DNA form, the CDR3 reads TGCGCCAGCAGCTTGGACAGGTCGGGCTATGAGCAGTTCTTC.

The chain has TRBV27 and TRBJ2-1; 8 bases agree with TRBD2. Per germline, CDR1 MNHEY and CDR2 SMNVEV (reference sequence). The CDR3 contains 15 residues. J lost 10 bases, V lost 1 base, and 9 bases had no gene match. In DNA form, the CDR3 reads TGTGCCAGCAGTTTATTCCCGGGAGGGCCGGCCGAGCAGTTCTTC. The encoded protein is CASSLFPGGPAEQFF.

The rearrangement links TRBV6-4 to TRBJ2-1; maybe TRBD2 (6 bases). The CDR3 loop spans 14 amino acids. V was clipped by 3 bases and J by 3 bases, with 9 bases between them. Germline V gene data show CDR1 as MRHNA and CDR2 as SNTAGT. The CDR3 DNA sequence: TGTGCCAGCAGTGAGAGTAGCGGCTACAATGAGCAGTTCTTC. Its translation is CASSESSGYNEQFF.

V gene TRBV7-2 combines with J gene TRBJ2-1; possible D gene TRBD1, 5 bases. Trimming left V 3 bases short and J 2 bases short, with 8 bases between. CDR3 length: 14 amino acids. CDR1 SGHTA and CDR2 FQGNSA come from the germline V gene. The CDR3 nucleotides are TGTGCCAGCAGCTTGACAGAGACCTACAATGAGCAGTTCTTC. Translating gives CASSLTETYNEQFF.

This clonotype was seen at least ten times. The rearrangement links TRBV16 to TRBJ2-3, with no clear D. V was trimmed by 4 bases and J by 2 bases, leaving 10 bases between them. From germline, CDR1 is KGHSY and CDR2 FQNENV. The CDR3 is 14 amino acids. CDR3 sequence: CASSLGKPTDTQYF. The DNA of the CDR3 is TGTGCCAGCAGCCTTGGGAAACCCACAGATACGCAGTATTTT.

CDR3 loop: CASSQDLTGTDTQYF. The CDR3 nucleotides read TGTGCCAGCAGCCAAGATCTGACTGGCACAGATACGCAGTATTTT. The rearrangement joins TRBV14 to TRBJ2-3; D call uncertain. With 0 bases removed from V and 1 base from J, the gap between germline ends came to 8 bases. In germline, CDR1 is SGHDN, CDR2 FVKESK. The CDR3 consists of 15 residues.

This clonotype was picked up many times. The rearrangement uses TRBV6-5 and TRBJ2-3, with D uncertain. Per the germline V gene, CDR1 is MNHEY and CDR2 is SVGAGI. CDR3 length: 13 residues. V was cut by 6 bases and J by 0 bases, with 7 bases left in between. The CDR3 DNA reads TGTGCCAGCAGGGGCTATAGCACAGATACGCAGTATTTT. It yields the protein CASRGYSTDTQYF.

This clonotype was detected many times. CDR3 DNA sequence: TGCGCCAGCAGCCAACCCTTGACCGGGACAGGCAATACGCAGTATTTT. Translation: CASSQPLTGTGNTQYF. The V gene is TRBV4-1, the J gene TRBJ2-3, with 8 nucleotides matching TRBD1. The ends lost 2 bases at V and 7 bases at J; junction bases unmatched: 11. The CDR3 sequence is 16 residues long. CDR1 is MGHRA and CDR2 is YSYEKL in the germline V gene.

The chain is built from TRBV14 and TRBJ2-2; D may be TRBD2 (5 bases). The CDR3 sequence is 18 residues long. CDR1 is SGHDN and CDR2 is FVKESK in the germline V gene. Trimming shortened V by 0 bases and J by 0 bases, and 14 bases separated the two germline ends. The CDR3 region is CASSQDGVWRTNTGELFF. The CDR3, as DNA: TGTGCCAGCAGCCAAGATGGGGTTTGGAGGACGAACACCGGGGAGCTGTTTTTT.

This clonotype was picked up many times. The chain has TRBV12-3 or TRBV12-4 and TRBJ2-5; TRBD1 might be the D (6 bases). Trimming took 3 bases from V and 5 from J, leaving 13 bases between them. The CDR3 spans 14 residues. The DNA of the CDR3 is TGTGCCAGCAGTTTTGTCAGGGGAGTGGAGACCCAGTACTTC. Translated, it gives CASSFVRGVETQYF.

This clonotype has a count of ten or more. The gene calls are TRBV12-3 or TRBV12-4 and TRBJ2-1, with 9 bases fitting TRBD2. The V segment lost 6 bases and the J segment 6 bases; nucleotides outside the gene matches: 12. The CDR3 consists of 16 residues. This CDR3 is CASSPVGSGRPNEQFF. The CDR3 DNA reads TGTGCCAGCAGCCCAGTGGGTAGCGGGAGACCCAATGAGCAGTTCTTC.

This sequence joins TRBV7-3 and TRBJ1-6; D remains unclear. V was cut by 2 bases and J by 4 bases, with 9 bases left in between. Germline V gene sequence: CDR1 SGHTA, CDR2 FQGTGA. The CDR3 totals 15 residues. The CDR3, as DNA: TGTGCCAGCAGCTTAGTTGCCAGTTATAATTCACCCCTCCACTTT. It codes for CASSLVASYNSPLHF. Based on the CDR3 plus reference TRBV7-3 and TRBJ1-6, the full variable domain is GAGVSQTPSNKVTEKGKYVELRCDPISGHTALYWYRQSLGQGPEFLIYFQGTGAADDSGLPNDRFFAVRPEGSVSTLKIQRTERGDSAVYLCASSLVASYNSPLHFGNGTRLTVT.

This sequence joins TRBV2 and TRBJ2-3; unclear D gene. V shed 4 bases and J shed 0 bases, with 8 bases lying between them. This CDR3 has 14 amino acids. Germline V gene lookup returns CDR1 SNHLY and CDR2 FYNNEI. The CDR3 reads CASSARSSTDTQYF. CDR3 sequence (DNA): TGTGCCAGCAGTGCTAGATCTAGCACAGATACGCAGTATTTT.